These T cell receptor beta chains were read from a single sample in a study of T cells in localized non-small cell lung cancer. Data came from immunoSEQ multiplex PCR; TCRdb stores just in-frame clones and leaves some out. The sample comprises around 25,000 clones, about 92% of which are singletons, and nearly 15% rests with the top ten. The specimen comprised peripheral blood, sampled before any cancer treatment. The source is a man aged 40-75 years with stage III squamous cell lung carcinoma. Both conserved end residues are part of each CDR3. The order of the fields is CDR3 protein, CDR3 DNA, clone size, J gene, V gene, D gene. A D gene is named only where the DNA matches it firmly. Not all rows give a size; the values are once, few, many and, for expanded clones, a class.

CASSPADRGKQPQHF TGTGCCAGTAGCCCAGCCGACAGGGGGAAGCAGCCCCAGCATTTT few TRBJ1-5 TRBV19 TRBD1
CASSLVSGGRVGSNQPQHF TGTGCCAGCAGCTTAGTCTCAGGGGGCCGGGTCGGTAGCAATCAGCCCCAGCATTTT NA TRBJ1-5 TRBV7-9 TRBD1
CASSLGISNEQFF TGTGCCAGCAGTTTAGGGATCAGCAATGAGCAGTTCTTC NA TRBJ2-1 TRBV27 NA
CASSPHRGTEAFF TGTGCCAGCAGCCCACACAGGGGAACTGAAGCTTTCTTT NA TRBJ1-1 TRBV11-3 TRBD1
CASSQAPTEDQPQHF TGTGCCAGCAGCCAAGCCCCAACAGAAGATCAGCCCCAGCATTTT NA TRBJ1-5 TRBV4-2 NA
CAIMGGREGEQYF TGTGCCATCATGGGAGGCCGGGAAGGCGAGCAGTACTTC once TRBJ2-7 TRBV10-3 NA
CASSPGLGSYEQYF TGTGCCAGCAGTCCGGGACTAGGGAGCTACGAGCAGTACTTC NA TRBJ2-7 TRBV6-5 TRBD2
CASRAEGAGANVLTF TGTGCCAGCAGAGCGGAGGGCGCTGGGGCCAACGTCCTGACTTTC NA TRBJ2-6 TRBV28 NA
CASSFDSGANYGYTF TGTGCCAGCAGTTTCGACAGCGGAGCTAACTATGGCTACACCTTC NA TRBJ1-2 TRBV6-6 NA
CASSLDISGQPQHF TGTGCCAGCAGCTTAGATATCAGCGGGCAGCCCCAGCATTTT NA TRBJ1-5 TRBV11-2 NA
CASSPGGLSYEQYF TGTGCCAGCAGCCCCGGGGGTTTATCCTACGAGCAGTACTTC NA TRBJ2-7 TRBV7-8 NA
CASSRRVLDYGYTF TGTGCCAGCAGTCGCCGGGTTCTCGACTATGGCTACACCTTC once TRBJ1-2 TRBV27 NA
CASSLRGALSGNTIYF TGTGCCAGCAGTTTAAGGGGGGCCCTCTCTGGAAACACCATATATTTT NA TRBJ1-3 TRBV28 NA
CATSRVSGVSSYEQYF TGTGCCACCAGCAGAGTGTCTGGAGTCAGCTCCTACGAGCAGTACTTC NA TRBJ2-7 TRBV15 NA
CASSIFVGTSGANVLTF TGTGCCAGTAGTATTTTCGTAGGGACGTCCGGGGCCAACGTCCTGACTTTC NA TRBJ2-6 TRBV19 NA
CASSPPGSYEQYF TGTGCCAGCAGCCCCCCTGGGTCCTACGAGCAGTACTTC NA TRBJ2-7 TRBV7-3 NA
CASSTTDREGEKLFF TGCGCCAGCAGCACCACGGACAGGGAGGGTGAAAAACTGTTTTTT NA TRBJ1-4 TRBV4-3 TRBD1
CASSSRIRGAEKLFF TGTGCCAGCAGCTCCAGGATCAGGGGTGCGGAAAAACTGTTTTTT NA TRBJ1-4 TRBV5-6 NA
CASSQDPAYSNQPQHF TGCGCCAGCAGCCAAGATCCAGCCTATAGCAATCAGCCCCAGCATTTT NA TRBJ1-5 TRBV4-1 NA
CASSYGGGPMNTEAFF TGTGCCAGCAGTTACGGAGGGGGCCCCATGAACACTGAAGCTTTCTTT NA TRBJ1-1 TRBV6-6 TRBD1
CASSLPHRANEQFF TGTGCCAGCAGTTTGCCCCACAGGGCCAATGAGCAGTTCTTC NA TRBJ2-1 TRBV28 NA
CASRATGEDYGYTF TGTGCCAGTAGGGCCACAGGGGAGGACTATGGCTACACCTTC NA TRBJ1-2 TRBV19 TRBD1
CASSRSRVLNTGELFF TGTGCCAGCAGTCGTTCGAGGGTACTGAACACCGGGGAGCTGTTTTTT NA TRBJ2-2 TRBV6-6 NA
CASSQDAGIPYEQYF TGCGCCAGCAGCCAAGATGCGGGAATCCCCTACGAGCAGTACTTC NA TRBJ2-7 TRBV4-3 NA
CASSLDGRGVNYGYTF TGTGCCAGCAGCTTGGACGGGCGGGGAGTAAACTATGGCTACACCTTC NA TRBJ1-2 TRBV5-6 NA
CASSGGLGTTIGETQYF TGTGCCAGCAGTGGGGGGTTGGGGACCACTATCGGGGAGACCCAGTACTTC NA TRBJ2-5 TRBV2 NA
CASSDQGSDTQYF TGTGCCAGCAGTGACCAGGGCTCTGATACGCAGTATTTT NA TRBJ2-3 TRBV6-1 NA
CASSKEGENTEAFF TGTGCCAGCAGCAAAGAGGGTGAGAACACTGAAGCTTTCTTT NA TRBJ1-1 TRBV21-1 NA
CASSDPGGVAGYTF TGCGCCAGCAGCGACCCCGGGGGGGTGGCCGGCTACACCTTC few TRBJ1-2 TRBV5-1 NA
CASSSGLAGGSTDTQYF TGTGCCAGCAGCTCCGGACTAGCGGGAGGTTCCACAGATACGCAGTATTTT NA TRBJ2-3 TRBV11-2 TRBD2
CASSLEDRLRYF TGTGCCAGCAGCTTAGAGGACAGATTACGGTATTTT NA TRBJ2-3 TRBV7-2 NA
CASSQDTGSGANVLTF TGCGCCAGCAGCCAAGATACTGGCTCTGGGGCCAACGTCCTGACTTTC NA TRBJ2-6 TRBV4-1 NA
CASSPRFRGVTQYF TGTGCCAGCAGCCCCCGTTTTAGGGGGGTGACCCAGTACTTC once TRBJ2-5 TRBV7-2 NA
CASSLWTSGPSTDTQYF TGTGCCAGCAGCCTATGGACTAGCGGACCTAGCACAGATACGCAGTATTTT NA TRBJ2-3 TRBV7-2 TRBD2
CATSRDVWAGTNYGYTF TGTGCCACCAGCAGAGATGTCTGGGCCGGGACAAACTATGGCTACACCTTC NA TRBJ1-2 TRBV15 NA